The sequence of this T cell receptor beta chain was determined in a study of PD-L1 blockade in urothelial cancer. Data came from immunoSEQ multiplex PCR; TCRdb stores just in-frame clones and leaves some out. This table holds around 80,000 clones, 85% to 95% found once. The CDR3 is 15 residues long. V lost 4 bases and J lost 3; bases outside the gene matches: 4. The V gene's germline CDR1 is GTSNPN and CDR2 SVGIG (reference sequence). As to time point: peripheral blood 6 weeks after treatment start. The patients had locally advanced or metastatic urothelial carcinoma. The sequence derives from an elderly woman with urothelial cancer. The rearrangement links TRBV30 to TRBJ2-3, with 13 bases lining up with TRBD2. This sample comprised PBMCs, obtained around atezolizumab (anti-PD-L1) treatment. The CDR3 spells CAWISLAGGTDTQYF. DNA for the CDR3: TGTGCCTGGATTTCACTAGCGGGGGGGACAGATACGCAGTATTTT.